Sequencing of this TCR beta chain was carried out in a study of T cell responses to AZD1222 COVID-19 vaccine. Here immunoSEQ multiplex PCR was the method, and the copy in TCRdb shows in-frame clones only, minus some. This repertoire shows under 80,000 clones, 70% to 90% found once; its top ten account for roughly 1.2%. Germline V gene sequence: CDR1 GTSNPN, CDR2 SVGIG (reference sequence). This CDR3 spans 13 amino acids. Trimming cost V 3 bases and J 7 bases, with 13 bases left between them. The chain links TRBV30 to TRBJ1-5; a possible D gene is TRBD1 (5 bases). Material: peripheral blood, obtained 28 days after the second AZD1222 dose. The source of this sequence is an adult who received the AZD1222 COVID-19 vaccine. The CDR3 DNA is TGTGCCTGGAGGGGACCGGAGGGACAGCCCCAGCATTTT. Encoded protein: CAWRGPEGQPQHF.